This TCR beta chain was identified in a study of cytomegalovirus exposure and HLA in healthy donors (dated by TCRdb to about 2017). Some background on the complete study: An earlier analysis of 587 of the donors reported approximately 300 Gb of sequence data and approximately 120 million unique TCR beta sequences obtained from approximately 180 million T cells. An early release covering more than 500 HLA-typed donors comprised 250 to 350 gigabases of sequencing data and tens of millions of unique TCR sequences. Of the 300 to 500 genotyped donors, over 80% were placed in the genetic ancestry cluster associated with self-reported Caucasian donors. The aim of the study was to test whether cataloging public T cell receptors could identify signatures of past pathogen exposure. The study profiled the T cell repertoires of 500 to 800 subjects by immunosequencing and related them to cytomegalovirus serostatus. A separate validation cohort of 100 to 150 different subjects was used in addition to the 666-subject first cohort. To predict cytomegalovirus infection status, the study combined high-throughput TCR immunosequencing, statistical association of individual TCRs with disease status, and machine learning. In a later analysis, previously published TCR beta repertoires from about 670 donors were re-analyzed and high-resolution HLA genotyping was added so that TCR occurrence patterns could be studied. In the later analysis, no new phenotypic data were used to find candidate immune exposures; instead, reliance was placed on TCR beta sequences and their occurrence across donors. In an earlier analysis of 500 to 650 of the donors, high-throughput TCR beta sequencing was used to judge whether each TCR beta V gene segment behaved as functional or pseudogenic. Donor age, sex, ethnicity and CMV serostatus were collected together with the repertoire data. In a later genetic analysis, genome-wide SNP genotypes for about three fifths of the roughly 670 donors were used, and that subset was treated as a discovery cohort. All discovery cohort repertoires had been generated using a single sequencing platform. HLA typing covered class I and class II loci at four-digit resolution. Typing coverage varied by locus: roughly 629-640 donors for A, B, C, DRB1 and DQB1; 522 for DQA1; over 600 for DPA1; 400 to 480 for DPB1. Because of strong linkage in the cohort, roughly five DR-DQ haplotypes were treated as single units for association and clustering. On average, roughly 240,000 unique TCR beta nucleotide sequences were sequenced per donor among 398 genotyped donors of the cohort, with approximately 18% of those sequences being non-productive. The paper as a whole reports these results and caveats: In an earlier analysis of some 540 of the donors, most TCR beta V segments appeared in productive rearrangements about 87% or about 30% of the time, broadly matching IMGT annotations. A group of highly shared sequence variants was considered likely to be a technical artifact of the sequencing pipeline. In a later analysis, HLA-associated TCR beta chains showed more clonal expansion and lower generation probabilities than non-associated chains that were equally common. A later analysis found that most CMV-associated TCR beta chains appeared HLA-restricted, with HLA associations seemingly driven largely by CMV exposure. Several of the top co-occurrence clusters appeared to be linked to parvovirus B19, influenza, CMV and Epstein-Barr virus, according to a later analysis. The authors suggested that the approach could potentially be generalized to other disease states and immunological phenotypes. CMV serostatus was the only immune exposure information available for the cohort. HLA typing was unavailable for some donors at each locus, so association tests used only the typed subset. According to a later genetic analysis, donors in an Asian-associated ancestry cluster had fewer N-insertions in productive TCRs than the roughly 700-donor mean. Most TCR sequences were observed very rarely across donors, whereas some public TCRs were present in many individuals. The classifier was reported to diagnose cytomegalovirus status with high specificity and sensitivity in both the original cohort and the validation cohort. Assigning TCR associations to individual alleles was difficult when HLA alleles, especially DR and DQ, strongly co-occurred. A few of the identified cytomegalovirus-associated TCR beta chains were confirmed in vitro to be specific for cytomegalovirus antigens. Linkage disequilibrium might explain the correlated functional status among segregating V segments, but an unknown experimental factor could not be excluded. The earlier analysis of approximately 540 of the donors excluded 15 to 20 rarely observed V segments, including chromosome 9 orphons, because counts were too low. Sequencing depth was assumed to be roughly uniform across donors in the presence/absence analyses, though that assumption may not hold. V-gene and J-gene trimming of TCR beta chains was associated with a missense DCLRE1C variant in a later genetic analysis, and the association was replicated in an independent cohort. A later analysis associated 16,951 TCR beta sequences with specific HLA alleles at a false discovery rate of 0.05. The 87-base-pair reads could not distinguish some IMGT-functional V segments, including TRBV6-2 and TRBV6-3, so those segments were excluded. This cohort had only TCR beta chains sequenced, and the lack of alpha or paired-chain data limited which features could be detected. A further reported finding was that TCR beta sequences accurately predicted the HLA-A and HLA-B alleles for most subjects in the first cohort. According to a later analysis, TCR association rates differed among HLA loci, with DRB1 alleles showing the most associated TCRs and HLA-C alleles showing the fewest. A total of 150 to 200 TCR beta chains were listed by the study as associated with cytomegalovirus.

A distance of 10 bases separates the germline ends of V and J, which lose 7 bases and 0 bases respectively. The CDR3 sequence holds 14 residues, the cysteine and phenylalanine included. Of the read, only the CDR3 DNA is kept; its 42 bases are in frame from base 1. The germline V gene sets CDR1 to MDHEN and CDR2 to SYDVKM. Library preparation was by the immunoSEQ multiplex PCR assay. For the multiplex PCR, a mixture combining 60 forward primers for TCR Vbeta segments and 13 reverse primers for TCR Jbeta segments was used. Amplification of the CDR3 region of rearranged TCR beta genes was performed with a multiplex PCR assay on genomic DNA. On the Illumina HiSeq System, the amplified TCR beta libraries were sequenced as 87-base-pair reads. The authors' analysis ran thus. Across the 670 or so repertoires, a later analysis counted roughly 84 million unique TCR beta chains, roughly 11 million of which were shared by at least two donors. Raw reads were error-corrected and collapsed into unique sequences with a nearest-neighbor algorithm that merged closely related sequences to remove PCR and sequencing errors. V, D and J gene segments were assigned by aligning CDR3 sequences to IMGT reference sequences. For a sequence to be retained, a match of at least six nucleotides to both a V gene segment and a J gene segment was required. Rearrangements were classified as productive when the CDR3 lacked stop codons and remained in frame with V and J, and all other rearrangements were classified as non-productive. Following IMGT convention, CDR3 was defined as the stretch from the second conserved V-encoded cysteine to the conserved J-encoded phenylalanine. Sequences without an unambiguous match to a single V gene segment were excluded from the earlier analysis of 587 of the donors. An earlier analysis of over 450 of the donors classified V segments as functional when productive rearrangements were above 56.7% and as segregating when the standard deviation between donors was above 5%. To diagnose cytomegalovirus status from the catalog of TCR beta chain sequences, a statistical classification framework was built. V and J gene assignment, in a later analysis, came from comparing TCR nucleotide sequences with IMGT/GENE-DB human TR gene sequences. A later analysis assigned CDR3 sequences and most-parsimonious VDJ recombination scenarios with the TCRdist pipeline. In a later analysis, every TCR beta chain was defined by the combination of its CDR3 amino acid sequence and its V-gene family, and reads without a unique V-gene family were dropped. To address suspected cross-contamination and a sequencing artifact, a later analysis removed approximately 600 highly shared, low-generation-probability nucleotide sequences. For each public chain, a later analysis derived a clonal expansion index from normalized ranks of inferred template counts within each repertoire. Generation probabilities in a later analysis came from a VDJ recombination model fitted to out-of-frame rearrangements, and those results were checked against IGoR. A later analysis scored TCR-TCR, TCR-HLA and TCR-CMV co-occurrence with hypergeometric tests, applying a repertoire-size bias correction to TCR pairs. In a later analysis, false discovery rates were estimated by permuting HLA or CMV assignments 20 times. In a later analysis, co-occurring TCRs were grouped with DBSCAN, and TCRdist sequence similarity was added when clustering was performed within HLA-allele-positive subsets. For co-occurrence clustering, repertoires with fewer than 30,000 or more than 120,000 public chains were excluded, along with a handful of repertoires with anomalous nucleotide sharing. In its TCRdb copy, this immuneACCESS table keeps in-frame sequences only and misses some clones. Where compared with another copy, unresolved V genes explain less than half of these, and the others have no known cause. V, J and clone size derive from that table, while D and trimming were established from the DNA sequence. The sample profile shows about 120,000 clones; around 77% of them were found once. The ten largest clones represent under 5% of the sample.

About this clone: The specificity of this receptor is unknown. No base qualities exist here, and no much larger clone lies one base off it.

In total, just over 650 healthy bone marrow donors made up the cohort. All cohort members were sampled while nominally healthy, although unrecorded immune exposures were likely present. The donor tested CMV seropositive, placing the donor among the approximately 290 seropositive members of the cohort. Each donor provided a peripheral blood sample, and peripheral blood mononuclear cells were used for TCR beta sequencing. Genomic DNA extraction from the blood cell samples was performed with the Qiagen DNeasy Blood Extraction Kit. The source is a male donor in good health and CMV-seropositive. The sequencing sample was made of PBMCs. The chain is encoded by TRBV28 joined to TRBJ1-3, and possibly TRBD1, on 6 matching bases. Read as DNA, the sequence is TGTGCCAGCACGGACAGCAGCTCTGGAAACACCATATATTTT. The resulting protein is CASTDSSSGNTIYF.